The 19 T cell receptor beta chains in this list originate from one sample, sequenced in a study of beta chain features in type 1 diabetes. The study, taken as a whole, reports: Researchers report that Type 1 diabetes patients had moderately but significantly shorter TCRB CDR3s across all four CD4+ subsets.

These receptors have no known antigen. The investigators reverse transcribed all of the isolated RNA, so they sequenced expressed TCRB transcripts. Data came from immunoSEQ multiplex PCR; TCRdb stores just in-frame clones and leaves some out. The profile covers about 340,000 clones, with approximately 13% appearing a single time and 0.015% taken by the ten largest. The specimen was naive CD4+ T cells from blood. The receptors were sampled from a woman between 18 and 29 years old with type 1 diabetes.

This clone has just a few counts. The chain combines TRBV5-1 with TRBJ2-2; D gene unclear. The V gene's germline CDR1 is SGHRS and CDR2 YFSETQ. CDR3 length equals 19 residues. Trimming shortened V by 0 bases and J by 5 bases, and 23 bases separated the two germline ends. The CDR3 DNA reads TGCGCCAGCAGCTTGGTCCGTGGTTTTTCCCCGACACCAACCGGGGAGCTGTTTTTT. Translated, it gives CASSLVRGFSPTPTGELFF.

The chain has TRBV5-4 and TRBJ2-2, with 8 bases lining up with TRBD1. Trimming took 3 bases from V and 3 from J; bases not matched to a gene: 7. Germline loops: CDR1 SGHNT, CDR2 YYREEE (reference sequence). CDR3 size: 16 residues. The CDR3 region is CASSWPGQGDTGELFF. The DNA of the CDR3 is TGTGCCAGCAGCTGGCCCGGACAGGGTGACACCGGGGAGCTGTTTTTT.

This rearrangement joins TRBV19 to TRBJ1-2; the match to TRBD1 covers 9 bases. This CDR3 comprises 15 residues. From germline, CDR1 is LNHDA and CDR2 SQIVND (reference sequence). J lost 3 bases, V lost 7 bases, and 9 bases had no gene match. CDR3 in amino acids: CASTTRGQGDYGYTF. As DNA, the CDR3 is TGTGCCAGTACCACGAGGGGACAGGGTGACTATGGCTACACCTTC.

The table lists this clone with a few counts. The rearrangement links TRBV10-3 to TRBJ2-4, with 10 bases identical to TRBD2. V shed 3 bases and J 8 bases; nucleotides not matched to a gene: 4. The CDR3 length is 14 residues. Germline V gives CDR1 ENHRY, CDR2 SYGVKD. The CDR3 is CAISDFSGRDIQYF. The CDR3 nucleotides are TGTGCCATCAGTGATTTCAGCGGGAGGGACATTCAGTACTTC.

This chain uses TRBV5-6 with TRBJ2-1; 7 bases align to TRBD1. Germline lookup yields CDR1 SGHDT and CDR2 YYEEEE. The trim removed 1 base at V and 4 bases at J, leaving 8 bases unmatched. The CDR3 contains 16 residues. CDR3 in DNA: TGTGCCAGCAGCTTGCTCGGGACAGACCTTTACAATGAGCAGTTCTTC. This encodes CASSLLGTDLYNEQFF.

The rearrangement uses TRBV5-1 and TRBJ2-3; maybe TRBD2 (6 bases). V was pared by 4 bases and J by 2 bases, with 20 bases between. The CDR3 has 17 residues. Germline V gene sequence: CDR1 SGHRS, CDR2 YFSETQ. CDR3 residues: CASSGGMFRGYTDTQYF. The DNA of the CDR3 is TGCGCCAGCAGCGGCGGGATGTTTAGGGGATACACAGATACGCAGTATTTT.

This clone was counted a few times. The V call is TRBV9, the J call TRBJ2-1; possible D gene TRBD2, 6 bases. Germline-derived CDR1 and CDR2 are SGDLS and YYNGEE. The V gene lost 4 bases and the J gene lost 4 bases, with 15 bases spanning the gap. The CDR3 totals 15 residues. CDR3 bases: TGTGCCAGCAGCCACAAAACTAGCTTTTACAATGAGCAGTTCTTC. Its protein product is CASSHKTSFYNEQFF.

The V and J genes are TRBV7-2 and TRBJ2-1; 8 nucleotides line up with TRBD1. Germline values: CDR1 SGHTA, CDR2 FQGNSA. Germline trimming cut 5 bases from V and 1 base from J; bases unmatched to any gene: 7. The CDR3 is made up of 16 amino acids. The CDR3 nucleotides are TGTGCCAGCAGCACGCGGACAGGGCGGTCCTACAATGAGCAGTTCTTC. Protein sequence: CASSTRTGRSYNEQFF.

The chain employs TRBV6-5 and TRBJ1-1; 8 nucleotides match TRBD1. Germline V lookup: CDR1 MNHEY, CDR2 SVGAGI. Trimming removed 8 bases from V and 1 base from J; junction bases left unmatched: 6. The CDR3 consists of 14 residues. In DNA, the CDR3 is TGTGCCAGCGGACGGACAGGGACGAACACTGAAGCTTTCTTT. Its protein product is CASGRTGTNTEAFF.

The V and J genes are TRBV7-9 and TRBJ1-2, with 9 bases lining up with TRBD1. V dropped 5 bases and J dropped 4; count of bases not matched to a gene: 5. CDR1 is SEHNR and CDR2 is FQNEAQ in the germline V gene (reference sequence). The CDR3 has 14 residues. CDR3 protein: CASSLQGARYGYTF. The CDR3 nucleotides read TGTGCCAGCAGCCTACAGGGGGCGCGCTATGGCTACACCTTC.

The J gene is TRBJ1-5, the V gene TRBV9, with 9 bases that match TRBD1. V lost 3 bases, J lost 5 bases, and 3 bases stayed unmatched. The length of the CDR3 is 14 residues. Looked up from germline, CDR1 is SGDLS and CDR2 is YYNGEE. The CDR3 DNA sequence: TGTGCCAGCAGCGAGGGACAGGGCCATCAGCCCCAGCATTTT. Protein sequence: CASSEGQGHQPQHF.

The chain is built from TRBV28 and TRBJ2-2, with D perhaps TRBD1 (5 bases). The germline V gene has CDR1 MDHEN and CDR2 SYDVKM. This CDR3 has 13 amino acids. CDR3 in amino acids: CGCSQGNTGELFF. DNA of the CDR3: TGTGGCTGCAGCCAGGGTAACACCGGGGAGCTGTTTTTT.

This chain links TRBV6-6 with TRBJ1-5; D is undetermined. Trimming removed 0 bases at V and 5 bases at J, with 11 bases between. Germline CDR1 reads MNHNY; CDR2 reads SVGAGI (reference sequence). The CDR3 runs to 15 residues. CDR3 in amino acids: CASSYSRPGHQPQHF. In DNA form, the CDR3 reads TGTGCCAGCAGTTACTCCCGGCCTGGGCATCAGCCCCAGCATTTT.

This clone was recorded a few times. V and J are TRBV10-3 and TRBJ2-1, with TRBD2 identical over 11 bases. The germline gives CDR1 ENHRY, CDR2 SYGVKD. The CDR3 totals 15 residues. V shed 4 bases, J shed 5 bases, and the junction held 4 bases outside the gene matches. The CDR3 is CAISAATSGNNEQFF. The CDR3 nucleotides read TGTGCCATCAGTGCGGCGACTAGCGGGAACAATGAGCAGTTCTTC.

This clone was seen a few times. The CDR3: CASSLRGPSGVEQFF. The CDR3 DNA sequence: TGTGCCAGCAGCCTCCGCGGCCCCTCAGGGGTTGAGCAGTTCTTC. This chain joins TRBV11-2 and TRBJ2-1, with D tentatively TRBD1 (6 bases). CDR3 length: 15 amino acids. Germline CDR1 is SGHAT and CDR2 is FQNNGV. V lost 5 bases and J 9 bases, leaving 20 bases between the germline ends.

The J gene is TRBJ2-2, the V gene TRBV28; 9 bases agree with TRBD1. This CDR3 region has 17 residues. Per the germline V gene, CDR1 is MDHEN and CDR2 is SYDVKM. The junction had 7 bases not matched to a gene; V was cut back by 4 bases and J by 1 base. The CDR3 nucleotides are TGTGCCAGCAGTTCCGCGGGACAGGGTATGAACACCGGGGAGCTGTTTTTT. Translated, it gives CASSSAGQGMNTGELFF.

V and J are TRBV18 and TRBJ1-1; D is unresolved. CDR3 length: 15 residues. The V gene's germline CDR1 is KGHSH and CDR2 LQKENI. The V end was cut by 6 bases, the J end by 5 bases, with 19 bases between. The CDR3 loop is CASSFLEGRETEAFF. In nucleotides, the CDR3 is TGTGCCAGCTCGTTCCTCGAGGGTCGAGAAACTGAAGCTTTCTTT.

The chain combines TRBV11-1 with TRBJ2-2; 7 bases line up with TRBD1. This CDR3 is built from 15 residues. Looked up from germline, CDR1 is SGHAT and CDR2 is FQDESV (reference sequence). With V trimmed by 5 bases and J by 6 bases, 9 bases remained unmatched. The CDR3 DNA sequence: TGTGCCAGCAGCCAGGACAGGCCCGGGGCCGGGGAGCTGTTTTTT. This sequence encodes CASSQDRPGAGELFF.

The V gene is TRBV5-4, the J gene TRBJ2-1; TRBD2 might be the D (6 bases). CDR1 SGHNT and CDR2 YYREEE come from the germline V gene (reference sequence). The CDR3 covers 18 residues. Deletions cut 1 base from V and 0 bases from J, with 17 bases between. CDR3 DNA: TGTGCCAGCAGCTTGTCCAGCGGGTCCTCTCTCTCCTACAATGAGCAGTTCTTC. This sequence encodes CASSLSSGSSLSYNEQFF.